This T cell receptor beta chain emerged from a study of neoadjuvant anti-PD-1 for oral cavity cancer. Trimming pared 4 bases from V and 3 bases from J, leaving 22 bases between. The length of the CDR3 is 17 residues. Germline V gene data show CDR1 as SGHNT and CDR2 as YYREEE (reference sequence). Data came from immunoSEQ multiplex PCR; TCRdb stores just in-frame clones and leaves some out. The sample lists 15,000 to 20,000 clones, less than 80% occurring once. Here the sequenced sample was PBMCs, taken before nivolumab (anti-PD-1) treatment. The chain combines TRBV5-4 with TRBJ2-5; perhaps D is TRBD1 or TRBD2 (6 bases each). The source is a person aged 35-79 years with oral cavity squamous cell carcinoma. This chain's CDR3 is CASSRGGRVAGEETQYF. CDR3 coding DNA: TGTGCCAGCAGCCGGGGAGGCAGAGTGGCAGGGGAAGAGACCCAGTACTTC. The full variable domain, in which reference TRBV5-4 and TRBJ2-5 provide the parts outside the CDR3, is ETGVTQSPTHLIKTRGQQVTLRCSSQSGHNTVSWYQQALGQGPQFIFQYYREEENGRGNFPPRFSGLQFPNYSSELNVNALELDDSALYLCASSRGGRVAGEETQYFGPGTRLLVL.